This is a list of T cell receptor beta chains from one sample in a study of blood T cell repertoires in COVID-19. Using immunoSEQ multiplex PCR, the repertoire was profiled, and TCRdb retains in-frame clones only, with some absent. The sample yields some 120,000 clones, approximately 85% seen once. The sample was peripheral blood. The receptors were sampled from a human donor in a cohort sampled during active COVID-19. Both conserved end residues are part of each CDR3. D genes are given only for firm matches. The size field is filled for only some rows; it gives once, few, many or a size class.

>NA|TRBV28|TRBJ1-6|NA
CASSFLQGSGRPLHF
TGTGCCAGCAGTTTCCTTCAGGGGTCGGGTAGACCCCTCCACTTT
>NA|TRBV6-6|TRBJ2-3|TRBD2
CASSTSGGDGKDTQYF
TGTGCCAGCAGCACTAGCGGGGGGGACGGGAAAGATACGCAGTATTTT
>few|TRBV2|TRBJ2-2|NA
CASSATGELFF
TGTGCCAGCAGTGCGACCGGGGAGCTGTTTTTT
>NA|TRBV2|TRBJ1-4|TRBD1
CASRGKSQGGGEKLFF
TGTGCCAGCCGCGGGAAATCCCAGGGGGGTGGTGAAAAACTGTTTTTT
>NA|TRBV7-2|TRBJ1-2|NA
CASSLYGQLYGYTF
TGTGCCAGCAGCTTATACGGACAGCTCTATGGCTACACCTTC
>NA|TRBV11-3|TRBJ2-1|TRBD2
CASSLEAGGPNEQFF
TGTGCCAGCAGCTTAGAAGCGGGGGGGCCCAATGAGCAGTTCTTC
>NA|TRBV20-1|TRBJ1-2|NA
CSVQTNYGYTF
TGCAGTGTACAGACTAACTATGGCTACACCTTC
>NA|TRBV6-5|TRBJ1-1|NA
CASRPGNTEAFF
TGTGCCAGCAGGCCCGGGAACACTGAAGCTTTCTTT
>NA|TRBV19|TRBJ1-1|NA
CASSIRDGDTEAFF
TGTGCCAGTAGTATTCGAGACGGGGACACTGAAGCTTTCTTT
>many|TRBV9|TRBJ1-6|NA
CASSARERYNSPLHF
TGTGCCAGCAGCGCCCGTGAGAGATATAATTCACCCCTCCACTTT
>NA|TRBV7-9|TRBJ2-1|TRBD2
CASSQTWRGGNEQFF
TGTGCCAGCAGCCAAACTTGGCGGGGGGGCAATGAGCAGTTCTTC
>few|TRBV7-2|TRBJ1-1|NA
CASSLSGFAEAFF
TGTGCCAGCAGCTTATCCGGGTTCGCTGAAGCTTTCTTT
>NA|TRBV7-2|TRBJ2-5|TRBD2
CASSQPLASGAAATQYF
TGTGCCAGCAGCCAACCCCTCGCCAGCGGGGCCGCAGCGACCCAGTACTTC
>NA|TRBV6-5|TRBJ1-4|NA
CASSYTPLREKLFF
TGTGCCAGCAGTTACACCCCACTTCGGGAAAAACTGTTTTTT
>NA|TRBV19|TRBJ1-6|TRBD1
CASSKGTVFNSPLHF
TGTGCCAGTAGTAAAGGGACAGTATTTAATTCACCCCTCCACTTT
>NA|TRBV27|TRBJ1-2|NA
CASSPGDYGYTF
TGTGCCAGCAGCCCCGGGGACTATGGCTACACCTTC
>NA|TRBV5-4|TRBJ2-7|TRBD2
CASSPTGPNGGEQYF
TGTGCCAGCAGTCCAACGGGACCCAACGGGGGGGAGCAGTACTTC
>NA|TRBV4-1|TRBJ2-3|TRBD2
CASSQVRGGEGTQYF
TGCGCCAGCAGCCAAGTCCGGGGGGGGGAAGGTACGCAGTATTTT
>NA|TRBV7-9|TRBJ1-1|TRBD1
CASSLGQGRGEAFF
TGTGCCAGCAGCCTGGGACAGGGCAGGGGAGAGGCTTTCTTT
>NA|TRBV12-3/TRBV12-4|TRBJ2-2|TRBD1
CASSPQGAGELFF
TGTGCCAGCAGCCCACAGGGGGCCGGGGAGCTGTTTTTT
>NA|TRBV7-2|TRBJ1-2|NA
CASSPGNYGYTF
TGTGCCAGCAGCCCAGGGAACTATGGCTACACCTTC
>NA|TRBV7-8|TRBJ2-7|TRBD2
CASSLAVPGGPSSYEQYF
TGTGCCAGCAGCTTAGCGGTTCCGGGAGGACCCAGCTCCTACGAGCAGTACTTC
>NA|TRBV11-2|TRBJ2-5|NA
CASSLARETQYF
TGTGCCAGCAGCCTGGCCAGGGAGACCCAGTACTTC
>NA|TRBV7-9|TRBJ1-2|NA
CASSLGQDRSYGYTF
TGTGCCAGCAGCTTAGGACAGGATCGAAGCTATGGCTACACCTTC
>NA|TRBV7-6|TRBJ1-4|TRBD1
CASSLGQGVLGEKLFF
TGTGCCAGCAGCTTAGGCCAGGGGGTCTTGGGAGAAAAACTGTTTTTT
>medium-sized|TRBV6-5|TRBJ2-5|TRBD1
CASSNRDRRQETQYF
TGTGCCAGCAGTAACCGGGACAGGCGGCAAGAGACCCAGTACTTC
>NA|TRBV5-1|TRBJ2-3|TRBD2
CASSLDSGGPDTQYF
TGCGCCAGCAGCTTGGACAGCGGGGGCCCAGATACGCAGTATTTT
>NA|TRBV19|TRBJ1-2|NA
CQPGASGYTF
TGCCAGCCAGGGGCCTCTGGCTACACCTTC
>NA|TRBV4-1|TRBJ2-7|NA
CASSQDTGSYEQYF
TGCGCCAGCAGCCAAGATACGGGTTCCTACGAGCAGTACTTC
>once|TRBV19|TRBJ1-4|NA
CASSKGGRRTEGEKLFF
TGTGCCAGTAGTAAAGGAGGCCGGAGGACAGAGGGTGAAAAACTGTTTTTT
>NA|TRBV5-6|TRBJ2-3|TRBD2
CASSWTSGGAVADTQYF
TGTGCCAGCAGCTGGACTAGCGGGGGGGCCGTTGCAGATACGCAGTATTTT
>once|TRBV5-1|TRBJ2-5|TRBD1
CASSWDRDREETQYF
TGCGCCAGCAGCTGGGACCGGGACAGGGAGGAGACCCAGTACTTC
>NA|TRBV29-1|TRBJ2-3|NA
CSAGWGGQTDTQYF
TGCAGCGCTGGATGGGGTGGACAGACAGATACGCAGTATTTT
>NA|TRBV7-9|TRBJ2-3|NA
CASTTARVDTDTQYF
TGTGCCAGCACCACCGCCAGGGTTGACACAGATACGCAGTATTTT
>NA|TRBV7-9|TRBJ2-2|TRBD1
CASIWTGIANTGELFF
TGTGCCAGCATTTGGACAGGAATCGCGAACACCGGGGAGCTGTTTTTT
>NA|TRBV28|TRBJ1-4|TRBD1
CASTLQGAANEKLFF
TGTGCCAGCACCTTACAGGGGGCGGCTAATGAAAAACTGTTTTTT
>NA|TRBV7-9|TRBJ1-4|NA
CASSRDNGDEKLFF
TGTGCCAGCAGCCGGGACAATGGAGATGAAAAACTGTTTTTT
>NA|TRBV7-8|TRBJ1-1|TRBD1
CASSSDRITEAFF
TGTGCCAGCAGCTCGGACAGGATCACTGAAGCTTTCTTT
>NA|TRBV27|TRBJ2-1|NA
CASISKLGEQFF
TGTGCCAGCATCTCAAAACTTGGTGAGCAGTTCTTC
>NA|TRBV7-9|TRBJ2-2|NA
CASLLTGGTGELFF
TGTGCCAGCTTATTGACGGGTGGGACCGGGGAGCTGTTTTTT
>NA|TRBV5-1|TRBJ2-4|TRBD1
CASSLVGTGGNIQYF
TGCGCCAGCAGCTTGGTGGGGACAGGGGGCAACATTCAGTACTTC
>NA|TRBV6-2/TRBV6-3|TRBJ1-2|TRBD1
CASSWAGGADYGYTF
TGTGCCAGCAGTTGGGCAGGGGGCGCGGACTATGGCTACACCTTC
>once|TRBV2|TRBJ2-2|NA
CASSRKNTGELFF
TGTGCCAGCAGCAGGAAGAACACCGGGGAGCTGTTTTTT
>NA|TRBV18|TRBJ2-2|TRBD2
CASLPATSGANTGELFF
TGTGCCAGCTTACCTGCGACTAGCGGGGCGAACACCGGGGAGCTGTTTTTT
>NA|TRBV5-1|TRBJ2-3|TRBD2
CASSLALAGTDTQYF
TGCGCCAGCAGCTTGGCCCTAGCGGGCACAGATACGCAGTATTTT
>NA|TRBV6-1|TRBJ1-6|NA
CASSASLQGILGNSPLHF
TGTGCCAGCAGTGCTTCCCTACAGGGCATCCTTGGTAATTCACCCCTCCACTTT
>few|TRBV14|TRBJ2-1|TRBD2
CASSREGLWDEQFF
TGTGCCAGCAGCCGGGAGGGTTTGTGGGATGAGCAGTTCTTC